A single sample is the source of the 8 T cell receptor beta chains below, sequenced in a study of cytomegalovirus exposure and HLA in healthy donors. PCR involved 60 Vbeta and 13 Jbeta primers. Repertoires were generated with immunoSEQ multiplex PCR, while TCRdb's copy carries only in-frame clones and drops some. Here the sample spans more than 200,000 clones, less than 80% being singletons. The sequenced sample consisted of PBMCs. Every receptor here comes from a girl aged 2 to 10 in good health and CMV-seronegative.

The chain joins TRBV6-5 to TRBJ1-1; weak D call: TRBD1 (6 bases). The V and J ends lost 3 bases and 4 bases respectively, with 12 bases between them. This CDR3 is 14 amino acids long. Per germline, CDR1 MNHEY and CDR2 SVGAGI. CDR3 loop: CASSYRGGPTEAFF. The CDR3 coding sequence is TGTGCCAGCAGTTATAGGGGGGGTCCCACTGAAGCTTTCTTT.

V is TRBV6-5 and J is TRBJ1-5, with D possibly TRBD1 on 6 matching bases. Germline-derived CDR1 and CDR2 are MNHEY and SVGAGI. This CDR3 contains 13 residues. The V end was cut by 6 bases, the J end by 7 bases, with 13 bases between. CDR3 residues: CASSDYRDQPQHF. CDR3 DNA: TGTGCCAGCAGCGACTACAGGGACCAGCCCCAGCATTTT.

This clone was seen just once. The V and J genes are TRBV20-1 and TRBJ2-5; a possible D gene is TRBD2 (5 bases). Germline V gene data show CDR1 as DFQATT and CDR2 as SNEGSKA (reference sequence). V lost 1 base, J lost 5 bases, and 5 bases lay in between. This CDR3 comprises 11 residues. The CDR3 reads CSARGRETQYF. CDR3 sequence (DNA): TGCAGTGCTAGAGGGAGGGAGACCCAGTACTTC.

J is TRBJ2-7 and V is TRBV5-4; D might be TRBD2 (6 bases). The germline V gene has CDR1 SGHNT and CDR2 YYREEE (reference sequence). Trimming took off 4 bases at V and 5 bases at J, with 22 bases between the two ends. The CDR3 length is 16 residues. CDR3 bases: TGTGCCAGCAGCACCGGGACTTCCATGTCTACCGACGAGCAGTACTTC. Amino acids: CASSTGTSMSTDEQYF. Complete variable domain (other parts from reference TRBV5-4 and TRBJ2-7): ETGVTQSPTHLIKTRGQQVTLRCSSQSGHNTVSWYQQALGQGPQFIFQYYREEENGRGNFPPRFSGLQFPNYSSELNVNALELDDSALYLCASSTGTSMSTDEQYFGPGTRLTVT.

This clone came up once. The germline gene is not matched at one end of the junction; a read error may be the cause. This chain links TRBV7-9 with TRBJ1-1, with 7 bases that match TRBD1. The CDR3 loop spans 11 amino acids. CDR1 is SEHNR and CDR2 is FQNEAQ in the germline V gene (reference sequence). The CDR3 reads CSSSPDRKAFF. The CDR3 bases are TGTTCCAGCAGCCCGGACAGGAAAGCTTTCTTT.

This clone has a handful of counts. The V gene is TRBV6-5, the J gene TRBJ2-1; 10 bases line up with TRBD2. Per the germline V gene, CDR1 is MNHEY and CDR2 is SVGAGI. This CDR3 spans 15 amino acids. The ends lost 8 bases at V and 1 base at J; junction bases unmatched: 5. The CDR3 spells CASGPTSGSYNEQFF. The CDR3 DNA is TGTGCCAGCGGACCGACTAGCGGGTCCTACAATGAGCAGTTCTTC.

This clone was picked up one time. The chain has TRBV29-1 and TRBJ1-3; 9 nucleotides line up with TRBD1. Trimming cost V 7 bases and J 2 bases; bases outside gene matches: 6. The CDR3 runs 14 residues. Germline V lookup: CDR1 SQVTM, CDR2 ANQGSEA. This chain's CDR3 is CSGEDRGAGNTIYF. CDR3 in DNA: TGCAGCGGGGAAGACAGGGGGGCTGGAAACACCATATATTTT.

V and J are TRBV14 and TRBJ2-1, with 8 bases fitting TRBD2. J gave up 13 bases and V 4 bases, and 18 bases lay outside the gene matches. In germline, CDR1 is SGHDN, CDR2 FVKESK. The CDR3 covers 16 residues. This CDR3 reads CASSPSSLGGGGPQFF. The CDR3 DNA is TGTGCCAGCAGCCCAAGTTCCCTAGGAGGCGGGGGGCCACAGTTCTTC.